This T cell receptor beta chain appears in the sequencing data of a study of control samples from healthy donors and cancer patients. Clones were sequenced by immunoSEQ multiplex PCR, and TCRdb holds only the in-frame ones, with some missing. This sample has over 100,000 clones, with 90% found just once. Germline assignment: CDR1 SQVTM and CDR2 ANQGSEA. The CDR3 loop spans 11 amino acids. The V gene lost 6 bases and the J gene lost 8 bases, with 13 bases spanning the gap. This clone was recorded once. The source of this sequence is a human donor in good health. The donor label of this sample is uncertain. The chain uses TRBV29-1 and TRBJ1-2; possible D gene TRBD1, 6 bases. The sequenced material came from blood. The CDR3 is CSVRGSRGYTF. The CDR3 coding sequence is TGCAGCGTCAGGGGATCGCGAGGCTACACCTTC.